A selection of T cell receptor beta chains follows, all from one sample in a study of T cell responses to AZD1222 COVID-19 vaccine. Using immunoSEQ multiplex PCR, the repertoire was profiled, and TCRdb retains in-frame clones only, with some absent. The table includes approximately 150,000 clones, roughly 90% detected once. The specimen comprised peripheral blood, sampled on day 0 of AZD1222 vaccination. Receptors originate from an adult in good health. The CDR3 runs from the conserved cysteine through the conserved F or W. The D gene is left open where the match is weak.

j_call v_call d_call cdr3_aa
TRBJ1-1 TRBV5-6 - CASRKQPTLMNTEAFF
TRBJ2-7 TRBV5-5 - CASSPYDRDEQYF
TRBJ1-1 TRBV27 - CASRRPWVNTEAFF
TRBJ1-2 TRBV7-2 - CASSLQGFGGYTF
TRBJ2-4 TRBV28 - CASSLTSLYIAKNIQYF
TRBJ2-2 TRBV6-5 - CASERQSNTGELFF
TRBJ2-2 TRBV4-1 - CASSQDNPGRHTGELFF
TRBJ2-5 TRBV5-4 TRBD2 CASSLKAGGGETQYF
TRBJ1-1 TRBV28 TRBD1 CASNPQGPGTEAFF
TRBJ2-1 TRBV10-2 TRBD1 CASSATGGQGGGEQFF
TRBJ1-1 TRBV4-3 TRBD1 CASSQDRDSEAFF
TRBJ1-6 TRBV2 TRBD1 CASKTGTGGSPLHF
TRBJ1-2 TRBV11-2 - CASSPKVGQIYGYTF
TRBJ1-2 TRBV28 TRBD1 CASSLNFGQGFGYTF
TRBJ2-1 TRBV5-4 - CASSLTRGGTGEQFF
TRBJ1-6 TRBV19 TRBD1 CASRGQGVSPLHF
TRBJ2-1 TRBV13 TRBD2 CASSSLAGAPYNEQFF
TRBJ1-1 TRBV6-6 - CASSYPNTEAFF
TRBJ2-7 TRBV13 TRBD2 CASSGRSGSSYEQYF
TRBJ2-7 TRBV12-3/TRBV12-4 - CASSSVVEQYF
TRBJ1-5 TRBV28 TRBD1 CASSSPGQTNQPQHF
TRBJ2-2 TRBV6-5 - CASSYPSGDGELFF
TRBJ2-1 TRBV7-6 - CASSLFSGGKVSYNEQFF
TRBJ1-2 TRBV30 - CAWSGYIYGYTF
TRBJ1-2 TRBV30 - CAWRFGLYGYTF
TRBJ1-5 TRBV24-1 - CATSDAGDSNQPQHF
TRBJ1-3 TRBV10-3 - CAISESKGAGNTIYF
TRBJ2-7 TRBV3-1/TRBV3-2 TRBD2 CASSMRGLAAAYEQYF
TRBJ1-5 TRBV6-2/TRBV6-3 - CASSKLQRGNQPQHF
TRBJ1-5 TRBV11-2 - CASSLEAGGNQPQHF
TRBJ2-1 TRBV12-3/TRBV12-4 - CATSATYNEQFF
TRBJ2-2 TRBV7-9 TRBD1 CASSLGQGETGELFF
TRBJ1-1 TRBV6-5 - CASSTRLNTEAFF
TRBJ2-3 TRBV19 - CASSIMDTQYF
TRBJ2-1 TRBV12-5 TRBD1 CASGLSDRQEQFF
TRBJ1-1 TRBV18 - CASSPPGQNEAFF
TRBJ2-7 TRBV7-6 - CASSLGGRGRREQYF
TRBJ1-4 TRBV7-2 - CASSLERGAEKLFF
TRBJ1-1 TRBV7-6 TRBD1 CASSVRTGRFTEAFF
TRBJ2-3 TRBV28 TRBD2 CASSRYPEAGGGTDTQYF
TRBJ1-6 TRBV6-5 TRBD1 CASGRERTGGSTLHF
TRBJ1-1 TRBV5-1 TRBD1 CASRPVQGGSTEAFF
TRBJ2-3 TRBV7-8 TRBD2 CASSPTSGSLDTQYF
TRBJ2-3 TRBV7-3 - CASSLQSGTDTQYF
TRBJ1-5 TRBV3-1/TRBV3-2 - CASSPLGGRGQPQHF
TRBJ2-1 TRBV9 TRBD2 CASSAPTSGSSNEQFF
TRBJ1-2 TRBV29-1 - CSVEGTGYTF
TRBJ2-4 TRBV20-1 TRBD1 CSASTGTGGITKNIQYF
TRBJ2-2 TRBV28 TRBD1 CASSSADRGPVGELFF
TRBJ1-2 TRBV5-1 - CASSYEGYGYTF
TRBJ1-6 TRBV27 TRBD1 CASSSGGGQGSNSPLHF
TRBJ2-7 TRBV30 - CAWSRGSGYEQYF
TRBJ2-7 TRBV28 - CASSLRTAGEQYF